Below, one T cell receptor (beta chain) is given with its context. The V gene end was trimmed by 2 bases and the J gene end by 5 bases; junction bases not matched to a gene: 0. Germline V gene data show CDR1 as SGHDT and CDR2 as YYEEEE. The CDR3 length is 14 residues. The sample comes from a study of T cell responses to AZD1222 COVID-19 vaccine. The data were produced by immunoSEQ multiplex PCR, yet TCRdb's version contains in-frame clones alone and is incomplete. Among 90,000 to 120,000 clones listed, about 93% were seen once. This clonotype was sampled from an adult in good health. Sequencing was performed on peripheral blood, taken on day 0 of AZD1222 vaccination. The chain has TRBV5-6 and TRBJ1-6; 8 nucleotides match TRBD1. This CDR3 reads CASSLQGDNSPLHF. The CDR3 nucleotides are TGTGCCAGCAGCTTACAGGGGGATAATTCACCCCTCCACTTT.